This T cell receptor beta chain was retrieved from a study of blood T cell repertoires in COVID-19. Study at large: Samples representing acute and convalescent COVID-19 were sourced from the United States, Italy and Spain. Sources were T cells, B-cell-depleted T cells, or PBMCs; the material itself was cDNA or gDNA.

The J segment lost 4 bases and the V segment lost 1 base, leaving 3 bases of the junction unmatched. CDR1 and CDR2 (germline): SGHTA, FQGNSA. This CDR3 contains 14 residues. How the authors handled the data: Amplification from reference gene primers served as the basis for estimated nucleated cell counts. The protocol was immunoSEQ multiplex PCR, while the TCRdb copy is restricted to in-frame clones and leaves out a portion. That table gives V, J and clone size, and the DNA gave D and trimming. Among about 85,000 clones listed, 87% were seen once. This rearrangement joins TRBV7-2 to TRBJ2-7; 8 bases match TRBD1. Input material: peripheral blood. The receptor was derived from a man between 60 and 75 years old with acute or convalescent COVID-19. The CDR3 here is CASSLGGQGYEQYF. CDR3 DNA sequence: TGTGCCAGCAGCTTAGGAGGACAGGGTTACGAGCAGTACTTC.